Listed below are T cell receptor beta chains from one sample, sequenced in a study of response to subunit inactivated influenza vaccine. MiXCR, applied by TCRdb to the RT-PCR reads, yields one record per CDR3 protein. This table has about 170,000 distinct CDR3 sequences, approximately 12% appearing once. This material consisted of CD8+ T cells sorted from PBMCs, taken about 24 months after vaccination. These receptors came from a man between 50 and 69 years old who received an inactivated influenza vaccine. Both conserved end residues are trimmed from each CDR3. D genes are given only for firm matches. Clone size is shown for a subset of rows, as once, few, many or a class of expanded clone.

TRBD2 | TRBJ2-1 | . | TRBV4-3 | ASSQSGGDYNEQF
. | TRBJ2-3 | . | TRBV4-3 | ASCQDGGPTDTQY
. | TRBJ2-2 | . | TRBV5-1 | ASSLVHLNTGELF
. | TRBJ2-2 | many | TRBV12-3/TRBV12-4 | ASTPGAGNTGELF
TRBD1 | TRBJ2-5 | many | TRBV12-3/TRBV12-4 | ASSSPGQQETQY
TRBD2 | TRBJ2-7 | . | TRBV7-2 | ASSLAASGGANYEQY
. | TRBJ1-2 | many | TRBV7-2 | ASTTQRRGLAYGYT
. | TRBJ1-6 | many | TRBV6-2/TRBV6-3 | ASSPWNSPLH
. | TRBJ1-1 | few | TRBV10-3 | AIRTLTGNTEAF
. | TRBJ2-7 | . | TRBV2 | ASSLRQRGYEQY
. | TRBJ1-1 | few | TRBV7-6 | ASSPRTHLNTEAF
. | TRBJ1-5 | few | TRBV2 | ASSESVQEGTDQPQH
. | TRBJ2-7 | . | TRBV20-1 | SASEMSYEQY
. | TRBJ2-1 | . | TRBV12-3/TRBV12-4 | ASSTGLNNEQF
. | TRBJ1-4 | . | TRBV2 | ASTMTWIGELF
. | TRBJ2-7 | . | TRBV6-1 | ASGGTGDFYEQY
. | TRBJ1-5 | few | TRBV20-1 | SARNRDMQPQH
TRBD1 | TRBJ2-2 | many | TRBV6-1 | ASSPWQGAGTGELF
TRBD2 | TRBJ2-7 | many | TRBV6-5 | ASSYSLAGTKRYEQY
. | TRBJ1-4 | few | TRBV3-1 | ASSQNGPGSNEKLF
TRBD2 | TRBJ2-7 | . | TRBV7-9 | ASSLASGGYTYEQY
TRBD1 | TRBJ2-7 | . | TRBV5-1 | ASSLTGTGGYEQY
. | TRBJ1-1 | . | TRBV7-9 | ASSTGRLNTEAF
TRBD2 | TRBJ2-1 | few | TRBV6-6 | ASRTTSDEQF
TRBD2 | TRBJ2-1 | . | TRBV10-3 | AISASSGSGDEQF
. | TRBJ2-1 | . | TRBV29-1 | SVVPWGERALSSYNEQF
. | TRBJ2-5 | . | TRBV2 | ASSEWPRIQETQY
. | TRBJ2-3 | . | TRBV14 | ASCQALPTDTQY
. | TRBJ1-1 | few | TRBV6-5 | ASSYGAMNTEAF
TRBD2 | TRBJ2-7 | many | TRBV4-2 | ASSPRTSGDSYEQY
. | TRBJ1-2 | many | TRBV7-2 | ASSSALNYGYT
. | TRBJ1-1 | . | TRBV20-1 | SAIVNTEAF
. | TRBJ1-5 | . | TRBV5-5 | ASSLNPWGNQPQH
TRBD2 | TRBJ2-3 | few | TRBV20-1 | SAWELTSPESDTQY
. | TRBJ1-1 | few | TRBV7-9 | ASSLVRRLNTEAF
TRBD2 | TRBJ2-3 | . | TRBV7-3 | ASSLGLASDTQY
. | TRBJ2-1 | . | TRBV29-1 | SVEDRRGSYNEQF
. | TRBJ1-2 | few | TRBV7-9 | ASSLARDGYT
. | TRBJ1-6 | . | TRBV5-1 | ASSLWRNGPHSYNSPLH
. | TRBJ1-6 | . | TRBV27 | ASTTTESSYNSPLH
. | TRBJ2-5 | many | TRBV7-9 | ASSLVGLSETQY
TRBD2 | TRBJ2-7 | many | TRBV27 | ASRAGLAAYEQY
TRBD1 | TRBJ2-1 | . | TRBV9 | ASSPSQGAGNEQF
. | TRBJ2-3 | . | TRBV12-3/TRBV12-4 | ASSLWPDSGDTQY
. | TRBJ2-1 | few | TRBV12-3/TRBV12-4 | AGGGHRYNEQF